What follows are 16 T cell receptor beta chains derived from one specimen sequenced in a study of blood T cell repertoires in COVID-19. Generated by immunoSEQ multiplex PCR, the TCRdb table keeps only in-frame clones and is missing some. The sample lists 200,000 or so clones; around 82% were seen once. The specimen sequenced was peripheral blood. The receptors were gathered from a woman aged 60-70 years with acute or convalescent COVID-19.

V usage is TRBV18 and J usage is TRBJ2-3, with 13 bases that match TRBD2. The V and J ends lost 2 bases and 1 base, in that order; junction bases with no gene match: 0. The CDR3 covers 16 residues. From germline, CDR1 is KGHSH and CDR2 LQKENI. The CDR3 nucleotides are TGTGCCAGCTCACCAGGACTAGCGGGGGGCACAGATACGCAGTATTTT. Residues: CASSPGLAGGTDTQYF.

J is TRBJ2-2 and V is TRBV15, with D perhaps TRBD1 (5 bases). V lost 3 bases, J lost 4 bases, and 18 bases lay in between. The CDR3 covers 17 residues. Germline V gene lookup returns CDR1 LNHNV and CDR2 YYDKDF (reference sequence). CDR3: CATSSTLTVTLTGELFF. The CDR3 region has the DNA TGTGCCACCAGCAGCACTTTGACAGTCACACTCACCGGGGAGCTGTTTTTT.

The J gene is TRBJ2-3, the V gene TRBV18, with D perhaps TRBD2 (5 bases). The germline gives CDR1 KGHSH, CDR2 LQKENI. V lost 0 bases and J 6 bases, leaving 13 bases between the germline ends. CDR3 length equals 15 residues. CDR3 bases: TGTGCCAGCTCACCACCTCAGCGGACCCTGGATACGCAGTATTTT. Protein: CASSPPQRTLDTQYF.

V and J are TRBV4-1 and TRBJ1-2; 8 bases match TRBD1. The CDR3 has 14 residues. CDR1 MGHRA and CDR2 YSYEKL come from the germline V gene. V lost 4 bases and J lost 3; bases outside the gene matches: 4. The CDR3 is CASSLQTGDYGYTF. DNA for the CDR3: TGCGCCAGCAGCCTACAGACAGGGGACTATGGCTACACCTTC.

This clone has ten or more counts. The chain uses TRBV4-2 and TRBJ1-4; D may be TRBD1 (6 bases). V lost 3 bases, J lost 7 bases, and 15 bases lay in between. Germline assignment: CDR1 LGHNA and CDR2 YNFKEQ. This CDR3 region has 15 residues. The CDR3 spells CASSQTTGRGEKLFF. The CDR3 DNA reads TGTGCCAGCAGCCAGACGACAGGACGGGGTGAAAAACTGTTTTTT.

This chain uses TRBV28 with TRBJ1-2, with D perhaps TRBD1 (5 bases). Germline CDR1 and CDR2: MDHEN and SYDVKM. The CDR3 has 15 amino acids. V gave up 5 bases and J gave up 2 bases, with 15 bases separating them. CDR3 region: CASSTRQIINYGYTF. The CDR3 DNA reads as TGTGCCAGCAGTACCCGACAGATAATAAACTATGGCTACACCTTC.

This clone was seen only a few times. This chain uses TRBV5-3 with TRBJ1-2; 7 positions agree with TRBD1. TRBV5-3 is identified as an open reading frame with a role that is uncertain. Trimming took 0 bases from V and 4 from J; bases not matched to a gene: 12. This CDR3 is built from 17 residues. The CDR3 bases are TGTGCCAGAAGCTTGGGGAGAGGGGGCCATAGACGCTATGGCTACACCTTC. Amino acid sequence: CARSLGRGGHRRYGYTF.

The rearrangement links TRBV5-5 to TRBJ1-5, with 12 nucleotides matching TRBD1. This CDR3 is built from 18 residues. Germline CDR1 SGHKS, CDR2 YYEKEE (reference sequence). V gave up 0 bases and J gave up 5 bases; unmatched junction bases: 9. Here the CDR3 DNA reads TGTGCCAGCAGCTTGGTGGGGACAGGGGGCAATACGTATCAGCCCCAGCATTTT. This gives the protein CASSLVGTGGNTYQPQHF.

CDR3 nucleotide sequence: TGTGCCAGCAGTCTCTTCGATGGGACAGCCACTGAAGCTTTCTTT. It is translated as CASSLFDGTATEAFF. The V gene is TRBV2, the J gene TRBJ1-1; TRBD1 agrees at 7 bases. The length of the CDR3 is 15 residues. V trimming: 5 bases; J trimming: 4 bases; junction bases outside the gene matches: 10. The germline CDR1 and CDR2 sequences are SNHLY and FYNNEI.

In regard to this clone: Other DNA sequences in the same sample also yield this CDR3. This sequence joins TRBV6-6 and TRBJ1-1, with D unresolved. CDR1 MNHNY and CDR2 SVGAGI come from the germline V gene (reference sequence). V lost 2 bases and J lost 0, with 7 bases in between. The CDR3 has 14 amino acids. The CDR3 region is CASSYAEMNTEAFF. In DNA form, the CDR3 reads TGTGCCAGCAGTTACGCCGAGATGAACACTGAAGCTTTCTTT.

CDR3 loop: CASSLSRGSNEQFF. For the CDR3, the DNA is TGTGCCAGCAGCTTAAGTCGGGGTTCCAATGAGCAGTTCTTC. The chain couples TRBV11-3 to TRBJ2-1; D possibly corresponds to TRBD2 (5 bases). This CDR3 comprises 14 residues. The germline CDR1 and CDR2 sequences are SGHNT and YENEEA. V was shortened by 2 bases and J by 6 bases, with 11 bases between the two germline ends.

This clone was recorded once. V gene TRBV7-2 combines with J gene TRBJ1-1; possibly TRBD1 for D (5 bases). V lost 5 bases and J 1 base, leaving 11 bases between the germline ends. This CDR3 is 14 amino acids long. CDR1 is SGHTA and CDR2 is FQGNSA in the germline V gene. The CDR3 region is CASSQGVGNTEAFF. CDR3 in DNA: TGTGCCAGCAGCCAGGGTGTTGGGAACACTGAAGCTTTCTTT.

V usage is TRBV27 and J usage is TRBJ1-5; D is unresolved. Germline V CDR1 and CDR2: MNHEY, SMNVEV (reference sequence). The CDR3 contains 15 residues. The germline V and J ends were trimmed by 6 bases and 0 bases, with 12 bases remaining between them. The CDR3 loop reads CASRVHILSNQPQHF. The CDR3 nucleotides read TGTGCCAGCAGAGTTCACATCCTTAGCAATCAGCCCCAGCATTTT.

This clone was found many times. The sample carries other DNA sequences with the same CDR3. CDR3 residues: CASSTGGNYEQYF. CDR3 sequence (DNA): TGTGCCAGTAGTACAGGGGGGAACTACGAGCAGTACTTC. The chain is built from TRBV19 and TRBJ2-7, with a weak D call TRBD1 (7 bases). Deletions cut 4 bases from V and 3 bases from J, with 10 bases between. CDR1 and CDR2 from the germline V gene are LNHDA and SQIVND (reference sequence). CDR3 length: 13 residues.

The chain recombines TRBV5-1 with TRBJ2-1; 9 nucleotides align to TRBD2. Germline assignment: CDR1 SGHRS and CDR2 YFSETQ. J gave up 7 bases and V 2 bases, and 16 bases lay outside the gene matches. There are 18 residues in the CDR3. This CDR3 reads CASSFYPDWRGGGNEQFF. The CDR3 region has the DNA TGCGCCAGCAGCTTCTACCCGGACTGGCGGGGGGGAGGGAATGAGCAGTTCTTC.

The V and J genes are TRBV30 and TRBJ2-2; TRBD2 is a possible D gene (6 bases). The CDR3 is 14 amino acids. The V gene lost 5 bases and the J gene lost 4 bases, with 14 bases spanning the gap. From germline, CDR1 is GTSNPN and CDR2 SVGIG (reference sequence). CDR3 nucleotide sequence: TGTGCCTGGGCCTTACGGGGGATCACCGGGGAGCTGTTTTTT. Its protein product is CAWALRGITGELFF. Supplemented by reference TRBV30 and TRBJ2-2, the full variable domain reads SQTIHQWPATLVQPVGSPLSLECTVEGTSNPNLYWYRQAAGRGLQLLFYSVGIGQISSEVPQNLSASRPQDRQFILSSKKLLLSDSGFYLCAWALRGITGELFFGEGSRLTVL.